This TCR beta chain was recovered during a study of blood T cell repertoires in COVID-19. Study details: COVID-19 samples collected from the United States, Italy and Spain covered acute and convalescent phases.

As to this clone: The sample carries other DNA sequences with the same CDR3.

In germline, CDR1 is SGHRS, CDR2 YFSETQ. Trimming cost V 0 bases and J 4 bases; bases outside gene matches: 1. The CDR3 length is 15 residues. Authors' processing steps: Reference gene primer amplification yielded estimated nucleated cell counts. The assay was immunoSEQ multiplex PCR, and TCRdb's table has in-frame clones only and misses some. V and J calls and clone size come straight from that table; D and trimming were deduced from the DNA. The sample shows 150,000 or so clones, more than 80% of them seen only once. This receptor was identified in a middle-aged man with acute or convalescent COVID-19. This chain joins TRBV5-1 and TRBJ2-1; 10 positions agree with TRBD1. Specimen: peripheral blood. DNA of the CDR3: TGCGCCAGCAGCTTGGCGGGACAGGGGTACAATGAGCAGTTCTTC. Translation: CASSLAGQGYNEQFF.